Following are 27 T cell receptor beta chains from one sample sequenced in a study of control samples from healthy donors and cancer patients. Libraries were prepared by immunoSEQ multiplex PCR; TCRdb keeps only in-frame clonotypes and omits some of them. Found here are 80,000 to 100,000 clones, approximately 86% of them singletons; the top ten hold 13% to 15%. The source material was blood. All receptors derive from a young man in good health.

CDR3 loop: CASSLSQREQKTQYF. CDR3 in DNA: TGTGCCAGCAGCTTAAGTCAGCGGGAGCAGAAGACCCAGTACTTC. The chain couples TRBV13 to TRBJ2-5; 8 nucleotides agree with TRBD2. The CDR3 spans 15 residues. Germline loops: CDR1 PRHDT, CDR2 FYEKMQ (reference sequence). J was trimmed by 6 bases and V by 2 bases; bases with no gene match: 8. Drawing the rest from reference TRBV13 and TRBJ2-5, the complete variable domain is AAGVIQSPRHLIKEKRETATLKCYPIPRHDTVYWYQQGPGQDPQFLISFYEKMQSDKGSIPDRFSAQQFSDYHSELNMSSLELGDSALYFCASSLSQREQKTQYFGPGTRLLVL.

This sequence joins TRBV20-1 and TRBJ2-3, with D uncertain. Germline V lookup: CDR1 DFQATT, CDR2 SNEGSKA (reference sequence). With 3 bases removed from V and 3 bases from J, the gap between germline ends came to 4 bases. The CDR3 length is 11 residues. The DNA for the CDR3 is TGCAGTGCTAGTCTGACAGATACGCAGTATTTT. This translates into CSASLTDTQYF.

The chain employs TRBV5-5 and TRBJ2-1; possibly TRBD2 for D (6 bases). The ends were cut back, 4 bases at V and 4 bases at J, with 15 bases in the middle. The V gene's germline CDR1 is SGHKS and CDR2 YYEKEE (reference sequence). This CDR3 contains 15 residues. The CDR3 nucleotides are TGTGCCAGCAGCAAAGCCGGGACTTCGTACAATGAGCAGTTCTTC. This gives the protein CASSKAGTSYNEQFF.

In DNA form, the CDR3 reads TGTGCCAGTAGTATCGGGGGGAGACCCTCCTACGAGCAGTACTTC. As protein: CASSIGGRPSYEQYF. V is TRBV19 and J is TRBJ2-7; 7 bases are a match to TRBD2. V was clipped by 3 bases and J by 0 bases; unmatched bases: 5. The length of the CDR3 is 15 residues. CDR1 and CDR2 (germline): LNHDA, SQIVND (reference sequence).

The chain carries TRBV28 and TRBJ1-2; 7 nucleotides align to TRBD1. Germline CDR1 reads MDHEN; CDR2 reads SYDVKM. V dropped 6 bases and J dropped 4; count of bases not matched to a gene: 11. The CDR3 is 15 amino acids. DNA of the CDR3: TGTGCCAGCAGCTGGGGGCAGGGGGGGATCTATGGCTACACCTTC. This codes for CASSWGQGGIYGYTF.

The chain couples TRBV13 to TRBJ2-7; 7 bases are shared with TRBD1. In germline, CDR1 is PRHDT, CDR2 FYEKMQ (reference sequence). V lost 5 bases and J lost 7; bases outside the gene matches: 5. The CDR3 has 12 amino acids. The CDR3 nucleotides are TGTGCCAGCAGCACAGGGGCGAGGGAGCAGTACTTC. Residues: CASSTGAREQYF.

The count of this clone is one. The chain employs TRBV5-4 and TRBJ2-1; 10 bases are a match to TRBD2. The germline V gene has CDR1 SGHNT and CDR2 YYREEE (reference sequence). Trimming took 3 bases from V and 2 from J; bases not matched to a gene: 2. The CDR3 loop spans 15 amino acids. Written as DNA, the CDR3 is TGTGCCAGCAGCTGGGGGACTAGCGCCTACAATGAGCAGTTCTTC. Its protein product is CASSWGTSAYNEQFF.

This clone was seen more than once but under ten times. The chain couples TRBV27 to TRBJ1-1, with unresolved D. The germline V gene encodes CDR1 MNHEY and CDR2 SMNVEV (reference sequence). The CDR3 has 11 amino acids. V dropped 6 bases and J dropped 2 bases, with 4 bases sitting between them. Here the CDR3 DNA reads TGTGCCAGCAGCCACAACACTGAAGCTTTCTTT. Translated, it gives CASSHNTEAFF.

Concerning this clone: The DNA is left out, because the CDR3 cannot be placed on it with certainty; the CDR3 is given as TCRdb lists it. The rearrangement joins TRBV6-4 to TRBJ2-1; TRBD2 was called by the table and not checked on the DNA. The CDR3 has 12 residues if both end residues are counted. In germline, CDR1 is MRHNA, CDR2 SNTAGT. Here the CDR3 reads CASSVGDGSRFF.

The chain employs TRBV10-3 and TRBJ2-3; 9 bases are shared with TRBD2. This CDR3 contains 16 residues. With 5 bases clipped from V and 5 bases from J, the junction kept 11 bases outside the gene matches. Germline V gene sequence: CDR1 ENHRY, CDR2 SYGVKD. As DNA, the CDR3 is TGTGCCATCAGTACGGGGGCGGGAGGGTTAGGAGATACGCAGTATTTT. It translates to CAISTGAGGLGDTQYF.

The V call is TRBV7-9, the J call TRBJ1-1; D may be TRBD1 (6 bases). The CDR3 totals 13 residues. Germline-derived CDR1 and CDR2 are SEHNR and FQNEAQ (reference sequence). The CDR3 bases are TGTGCAGGAAGTAGTGGGGGCTTAACTGAAGCTTTCTTT. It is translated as CAGSSGGLTEAFF. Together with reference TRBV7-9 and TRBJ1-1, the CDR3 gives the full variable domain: DTGVSQNPRHKITKRGQNVTFRCDPISEHNRLYWYRQTLGQGPEFLTYFQNEAQLEKSRLLSDRFSAERPKGSFSTLEIQRTEQGDSAMYLCAGSSGGLTEAFFGQGTRLTVV.

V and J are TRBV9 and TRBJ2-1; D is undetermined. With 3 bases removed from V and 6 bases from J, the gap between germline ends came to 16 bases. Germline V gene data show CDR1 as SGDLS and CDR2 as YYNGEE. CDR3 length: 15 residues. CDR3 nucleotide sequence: TGTGCCAGCAGCGCAAAACCCCATAGCCCCAATGAGCAGTTCTTC. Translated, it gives CASSAKPHSPNEQFF.

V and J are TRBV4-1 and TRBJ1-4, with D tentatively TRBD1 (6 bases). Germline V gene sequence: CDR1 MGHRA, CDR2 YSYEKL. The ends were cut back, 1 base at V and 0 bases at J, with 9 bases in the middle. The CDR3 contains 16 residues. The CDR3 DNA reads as TGCGCCAGCAGCCAAGCCAGACAGGCAACTAATGAAAAACTGTTTTTT. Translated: CASSQARQATNEKLFF.

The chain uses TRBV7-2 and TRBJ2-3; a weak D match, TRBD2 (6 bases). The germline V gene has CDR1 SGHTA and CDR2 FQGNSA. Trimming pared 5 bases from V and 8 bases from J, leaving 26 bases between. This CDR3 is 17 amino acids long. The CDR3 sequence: CASSLGVRVLAAPTQYF. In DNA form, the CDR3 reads TGTGCCAGCAGCCTTGGGGTGCGGGTATTAGCGGCCCCTACGCAGTATTTT.

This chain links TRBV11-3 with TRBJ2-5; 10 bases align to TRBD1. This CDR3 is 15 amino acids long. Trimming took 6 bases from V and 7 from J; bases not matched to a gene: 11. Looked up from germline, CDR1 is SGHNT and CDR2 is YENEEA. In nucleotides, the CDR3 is TGTGCCAGCAGTCAAGAGACAGGGGGCCTCGGGACCCAGTACTTC. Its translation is CASSQETGGLGTQYF.

In nucleotides, the CDR3 is TGTGCCAGCAGTTTTGGGATGGGGCAGGGTACCCACGAGCAGTACTTC. Residues: CASSFGMGQGTHEQYF. This rearrangement joins TRBV27 to TRBJ2-7, with a weak D call TRBD1 (5 bases). The CDR3 runs to 16 residues. The germline V and J ends were trimmed by 3 bases and 5 bases, with 20 bases remaining between them. CDR1 is MNHEY and CDR2 is SMNVEV in the germline V gene (reference sequence).

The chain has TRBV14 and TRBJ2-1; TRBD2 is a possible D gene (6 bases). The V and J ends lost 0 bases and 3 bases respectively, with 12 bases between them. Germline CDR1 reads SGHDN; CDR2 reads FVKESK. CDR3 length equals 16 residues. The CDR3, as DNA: TGTGCCAGCAGCCAAGATTCCGCGGGAAGCTACAATGAGCAGTTCTTC. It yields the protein CASSQDSAGSYNEQFF. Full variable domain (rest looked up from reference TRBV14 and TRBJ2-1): EAGVTQFPSHSVIEKGQTVTLRCDPISGHDNLYWYRRVMGKEIKFLLHFVKESKQDESGMPNNRFLAERTGGTYSTLKVQPAELEDSGVYFCASSQDSAGSYNEQFFGPGTRLTVL.

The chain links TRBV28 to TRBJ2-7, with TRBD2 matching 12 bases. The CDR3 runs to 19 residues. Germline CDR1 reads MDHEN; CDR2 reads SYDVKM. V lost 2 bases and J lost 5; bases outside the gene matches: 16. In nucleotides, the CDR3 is TGTGCCAGCAGTTTACTGCGGGGGACTAGCGGGTTGGCTCGTGACGAGCAGTACTTC. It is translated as CASSLLRGTSGLARDEQYF.

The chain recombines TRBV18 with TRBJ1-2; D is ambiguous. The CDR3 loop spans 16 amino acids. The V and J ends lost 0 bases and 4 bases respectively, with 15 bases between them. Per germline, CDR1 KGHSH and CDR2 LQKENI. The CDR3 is CASSPPLSVVSYGYTF. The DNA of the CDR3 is TGTGCCAGCTCACCACCTTTATCTGTTGTTAGCTATGGCTACACCTTC.

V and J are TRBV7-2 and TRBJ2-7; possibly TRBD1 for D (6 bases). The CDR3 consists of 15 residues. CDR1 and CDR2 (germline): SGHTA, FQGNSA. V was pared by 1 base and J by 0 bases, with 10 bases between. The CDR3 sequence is CASSLGQVISYEQYF. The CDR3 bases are TGTGCCAGCAGCTTAGGACAGGTCATCTCCTACGAGCAGTACTTC. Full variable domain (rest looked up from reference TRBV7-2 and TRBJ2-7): GAGVSQSPSNKVTEKGKDVELRCDPISGHTALYWYRQSLGQGLEFLIYFQGNSAPDKSGLPSDRFSAERTGGSVSTLTIQRTQQEDSAVYLCASSLGQVISYEQYFGPGTRLTVT.

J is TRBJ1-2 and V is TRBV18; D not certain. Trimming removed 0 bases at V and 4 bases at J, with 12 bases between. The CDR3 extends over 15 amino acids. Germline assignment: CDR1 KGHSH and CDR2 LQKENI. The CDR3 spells CASSPPGGSLYGYTF. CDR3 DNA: TGTGCCAGCTCACCACCGGGCGGATCCCTCTATGGCTACACCTTC.

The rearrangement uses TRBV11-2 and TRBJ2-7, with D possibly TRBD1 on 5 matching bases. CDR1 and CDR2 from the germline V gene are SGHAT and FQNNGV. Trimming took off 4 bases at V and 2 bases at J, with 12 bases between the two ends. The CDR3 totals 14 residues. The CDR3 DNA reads TGTGCCAGCAGCTCCAATGCAGGGACCTACGAGCAGTACTTC. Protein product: CASSSNAGTYEQYF.

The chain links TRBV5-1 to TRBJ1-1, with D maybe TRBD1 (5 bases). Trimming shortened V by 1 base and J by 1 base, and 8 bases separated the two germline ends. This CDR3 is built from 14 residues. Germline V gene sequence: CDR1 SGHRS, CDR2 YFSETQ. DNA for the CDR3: TGCGCCAGCAGCTTGTGGCAGGGGAACACTGAAGCTTTCTTT. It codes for CASSLWQGNTEAFF. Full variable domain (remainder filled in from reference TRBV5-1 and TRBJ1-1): KAGVTQTPRYLIKTRGQQVTLSCSPISGHRSVSWYQQTPGQGLQFLFEYFSETQRNKGNFPGRFSGRQFSNSRSEMNVSTLELGDSALYLCASSLWQGNTEAFFGQGTRLTVV.

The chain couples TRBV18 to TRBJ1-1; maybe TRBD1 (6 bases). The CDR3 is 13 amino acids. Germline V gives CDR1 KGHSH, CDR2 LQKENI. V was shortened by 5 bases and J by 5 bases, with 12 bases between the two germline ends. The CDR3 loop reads CASSSRGFTEAFF. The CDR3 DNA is TGTGCCAGCTCATCCAGGGGATTTACTGAAGCTTTCTTT.

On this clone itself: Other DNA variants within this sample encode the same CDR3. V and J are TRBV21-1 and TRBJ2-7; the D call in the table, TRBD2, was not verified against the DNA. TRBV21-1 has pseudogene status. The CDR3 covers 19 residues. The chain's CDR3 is CASRERVGLGQGGWLEQYF. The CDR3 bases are TGTGCCAGCAGGGAGAGGGTGGGGCTTGGGCAGGGAGGCTGGCTCGAGCAGTACTTC.

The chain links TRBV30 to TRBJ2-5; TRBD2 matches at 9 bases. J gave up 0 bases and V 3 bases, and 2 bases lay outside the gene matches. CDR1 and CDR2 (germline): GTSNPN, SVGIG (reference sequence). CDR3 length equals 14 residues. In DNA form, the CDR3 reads TGTGCCTGGAGGCTAGCGGGAAACCAAGAGACCCAGTACTTC. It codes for CAWRLAGNQETQYF. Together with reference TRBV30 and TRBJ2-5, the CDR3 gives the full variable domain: SQTIHQWPATLVQPVGSPLSLECTVEGTSNPNLYWYRQAAGRGLQLLFYSVGIGQISSEVPQNLSASRPQDRQFILSSKKLLLSDSGFYLCAWRLAGNQETQYFGPGTRLLVL.

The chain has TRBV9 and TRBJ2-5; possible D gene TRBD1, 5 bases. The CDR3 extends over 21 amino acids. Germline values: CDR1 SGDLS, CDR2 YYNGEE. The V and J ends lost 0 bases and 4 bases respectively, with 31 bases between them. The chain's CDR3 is CASSVASRSPSRQRARETQYF. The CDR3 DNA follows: TGTGCCAGCAGCGTAGCCTCCCGTTCCCCGTCCCGACAGAGAGCGAGAGAGACCCAGTACTTC.